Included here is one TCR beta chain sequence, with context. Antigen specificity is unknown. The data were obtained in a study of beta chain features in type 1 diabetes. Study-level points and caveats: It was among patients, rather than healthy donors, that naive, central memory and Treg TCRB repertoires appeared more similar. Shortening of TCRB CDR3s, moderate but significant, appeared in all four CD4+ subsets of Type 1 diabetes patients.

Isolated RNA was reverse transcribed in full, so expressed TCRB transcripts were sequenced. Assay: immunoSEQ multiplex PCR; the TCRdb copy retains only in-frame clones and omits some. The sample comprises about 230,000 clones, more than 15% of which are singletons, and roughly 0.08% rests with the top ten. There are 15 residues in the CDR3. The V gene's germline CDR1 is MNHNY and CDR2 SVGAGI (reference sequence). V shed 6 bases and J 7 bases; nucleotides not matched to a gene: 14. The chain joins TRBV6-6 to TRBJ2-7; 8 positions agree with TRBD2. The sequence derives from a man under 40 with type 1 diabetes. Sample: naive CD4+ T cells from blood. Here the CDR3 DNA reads TGTGCCAGCAGCGATCGGAATAGCGGGACCTCAGAGCAGTACTTC. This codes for CASSDRNSGTSEQYF.